The 31 T cell receptor beta chains below were found in one sample sequenced in a study of cytomegalovirus exposure and HLA in healthy donors. PCR employed 60 Vbeta and 13 Jbeta primers. Sequencing used immunoSEQ multiplex PCR; TCRdb keeps in-frame clones, though not all of them. Of some 130,000 clones detected, under 10% appear once; the ten largest clones hold around 7%. The specimen sequenced was PBMCs. These receptors were obtained from a woman in her thirties or forties in good health and CMV-seropositive.

This clone has just a few counts. The chain links TRBV9 to TRBJ2-5; a possible D gene is TRBD1 (5 bases). This CDR3 comprises 13 residues. The ends were cut back, 3 bases at V and 4 bases at J, with 10 bases in the middle. From germline, CDR1 is SGDLS and CDR2 YYNGEE. The CDR3 protein is CASSAGLGETQYF. The CDR3 bases are TGTGCCAGCAGCGCAGGGTTGGGAGAGACCCAGTACTTC.

This clone was seen a handful of times. The rearrangement joins TRBV9 to TRBJ2-1; TRBD2 agrees at 14 bases. CDR1 is SGDLS and CDR2 is YYNGEE in the germline V gene. This CDR3 is 16 amino acids long. The J segment lost 9 bases and the V segment lost 4 bases, leaving 9 bases of the junction unmatched. CDR3 DNA sequence: TGTGCCAGCAGCCCGCCGGGACTAGCGGGGGTTCCTGAGCAGTTCTTC. Protein sequence: CASSPPGLAGVPEQFF.

This clone was counted a few times. The chain recombines TRBV29-1 with TRBJ2-7, with no clear D. The CDR3 contains 11 residues. The V end was cut by 3 bases, the J end by 5 bases, with 8 bases between. Germline CDR1 and CDR2: SQVTM and ANQGSEA. CDR3 region: CSVEERNEQYF. CDR3 DNA: TGCAGCGTTGAGGAGAGGAACGAGCAGTACTTC.

This clone was counted only a few times. The chain has TRBV6-5 and TRBJ1-2; D gene ambiguous. The CDR3 totals 15 residues. Germline V gene sequence: CDR1 MNHEY, CDR2 SVGAGI. Trimming cost V 7 bases and J 0 bases, with 15 bases left between them. For the CDR3, the DNA is TGTGCCAGCACCCGCTGGTGGGGAGCTAACTATGGCTACACCTTC. Residues: CASTRWWGANYGYTF.

The chain combines TRBV7-9 with TRBJ1-3; D is uncertain. The CDR3 loop spans 16 amino acids. V was trimmed by 4 bases and J by 0 bases, leaving 13 bases between them. Looked up from germline, CDR1 is SEHNR and CDR2 is FQNEAQ (reference sequence). CDR3: CASSYLGIPSGNTIYF. In DNA form, the CDR3 reads TGTGCCAGCAGCTATCTCGGGATCCCCTCTGGAAACACCATATATTTT.

The V call is TRBV4-1, the J call TRBJ1-2; TRBD1 aligns across 9 bases. This CDR3 region has 15 residues. CDR1 and CDR2 (germline): MGHRA, YSYEKL. The trim removed 0 bases at V and 6 bases at J, leaving 5 bases unmatched. The CDR3 protein is CASSQETGGMDGYTF. The DNA for the CDR3 is TGCGCCAGCAGCCAAGAAACAGGGGGCATGGATGGCTACACCTTC.

This clone was picked up a small number of times. This CDR3 is also generated by other DNA sequences in the sample. The rearrangement links TRBV5-1 to TRBJ1-2, with 10 bases matching TRBD1. This CDR3 contains 15 residues. With 0 bases clipped from V and 5 bases from J, the junction kept 4 bases outside the gene matches. Germline CDR1 SGHRS, CDR2 YFSETQ. The DNA for the CDR3 is TGCGCCAGCAGCTTGGGGACAGGGGGAATATATGGCTACACCTTC. Protein: CASSLGTGGIYGYTF. The whole variable domain, remainder taken from reference TRBV5-1 and TRBJ1-2, is KAGVTQTPRYLIKTRGQQVTLSCSPISGHRSVSWYQQTPGQGLQFLFEYFSETQRNKGNFPGRFSGRQFSNSRSEMNVSTLELGDSALYLCASSLGTGGIYGYTFGSGTRLTVV.

This clone appeared a few times. V and J are TRBV12-5 and TRBJ1-1, with D unresolved. The CDR3 totals 12 residues. Trimming cost V 0 bases and J 5 bases, with 4 bases left between them. In germline, CDR1 is LGHNT, CDR2 FRNRAP. The CDR3 reads CASGLVSTEAFF. In nucleotides, the CDR3 is TGTGCTAGTGGTTTGGTTTCGACTGAAGCTTTCTTT.

Only a few counts were recorded for this clone. The chain uses TRBV27 and TRBJ2-7; 7 bases fit TRBD2. V shed 2 bases and J 4 bases; nucleotides not matched to a gene: 5. CDR3 length equals 14 residues. Germline loops: CDR1 MNHEY, CDR2 SMNVEV (reference sequence). The chain's CDR3 is CASSLNGGLYEQYF. As DNA, the CDR3 is TGTGCCAGCAGTTTAAACGGGGGGTTGTACGAGCAGTACTTC.

This clone was detected only a few times. This sequence joins TRBV7-9 and TRBJ1-4; D might be TRBD1 (5 bases). The ends were cut back, 2 bases at V and 5 bases at J, with 12 bases in the middle. Germline V lookup: CDR1 SEHNR, CDR2 FQNEAQ (reference sequence). CDR3 size: 15 residues. CDR3 nucleotide sequence: TGTGCCAGCAGCTTAACATGGGGGGAGAATGAAAAACTGTTTTTT. Translated, it gives CASSLTWGENEKLFF.

This clone was detected a few times. Germline is not matched at one junction end, which may reflect a read error. This same CDR3 is encoded by further DNA sequences in the sample. This sequence joins TRBV5-1 and TRBJ2-2; possible D gene TRBD2, 7 bases. CDR1 and CDR2 (germline): SGHRS, YFSETQ. This CDR3 has 16 residues. The CDR3 loop is CASSLAPGGYTGELFF. In nucleotides, the CDR3 is TGCGCAAGCAGCTTGGCCCCGGGGGGCTACACCGGGGAGCTGTTTTTT.

The rearrangement uses TRBV14 and TRBJ1-1; perhaps TRBD1 as D (5 bases). From germline, CDR1 is SGHDN and CDR2 FVKESK. V was trimmed by 4 bases and J by 1 base, leaving 13 bases between them. CDR3 length: 15 residues. The CDR3 DNA sequence: TGTGCCAGCAGCCCACTGGGGCAGCCGAACACTGAAGCTTTCTTT. Amino acids: CASSPLGQPNTEAFF.

This clone has only a few counts. At the DNA level, this CDR3 is encoded by other sequences in the same sample as well. This sequence joins TRBV5-1 and TRBJ2-5; D is unclear. The CDR3 spans 13 residues. Germline CDR1 reads SGHRS; CDR2 reads YFSETQ. Trimming cost V 0 bases and J 2 bases, with 5 bases left between them. CDR3 sequence: CASSLGGQETQYF. In nucleotides, the CDR3 is TGCGCCAGCAGCTTGGGCGGTCAAGAGACCCAGTACTTC.

This clone was counted a few times. J is TRBJ1-2 and V is TRBV27; TRBD1 matches 8 bases. Trimming removed 5 bases from V and 6 bases from J; junction bases left unmatched: 8. The CDR3 length is 14 residues. Per the germline V gene, CDR1 is MNHEY and CDR2 is SMNVEV (reference sequence). CDR3 sequence reads: CASSPRQGTNGYTF. In DNA form, the CDR3 reads TGTGCCAGCAGTCCCAGACAGGGGACCAATGGCTACACCTTC.

The chain uses TRBV7-8 and TRBJ1-5; D ambiguous. Deletions cut 5 bases from V and 9 bases from J, with 14 bases between. Per germline, CDR1 SGHVS and CDR2 FQNEAQ. The CDR3 is 13 amino acids. In nucleotides, the CDR3 is TGTGCCAGCAGCGAACGTAGTTCGGGGCCCCAGCATTTT. As protein: CASSERSSGPQHF.

V gene TRBV18 combines with J gene TRBJ2-7, with 9 bases fitting TRBD1. The CDR3 has 16 amino acids. CDR1 and CDR2 (germline): KGHSH, LQKENI. V was clipped by 6 bases and J by 4 bases; unmatched bases: 13. CDR3 DNA sequence: TGTGCCAGCTCGCAGGACCCCGGGACAGGGCGGTACGAGCAGTACTTC. The encoded protein is CASSQDPGTGRYEQYF. The full variable domain, with the rest looked up from reference TRBV18 and TRBJ2-7, is NAGVMQNPRHLVRRRGQEARLRCSPMKGHSHVYWYRQLPEEGLKFMVYLQKENIIDESGMPKERFSAEFPKEGPSILRIQQVVRGDSAAYFCASSQDPGTGRYEQYFGPGTRLTVT.

This chain joins TRBV7-8 and TRBJ2-1; 7 bases match TRBD1. CDR3 length: 16 amino acids. The V and J ends lost 3 bases and 0 bases, in that order; junction bases with no gene match: 5. Germline V gene sequence: CDR1 SGHVS, CDR2 FQNEAQ. The CDR3 coding sequence is TGTGCCAGCAGCTTGCAGGGGGTCAGCTCCTACAATGAGCAGTTCTTC. It encodes CASSLQGVSSYNEQFF.

V and J are TRBV2 and TRBJ2-1; 12 nucleotides align to TRBD1. In germline, CDR1 is SNHLY, CDR2 FYNNEI. This CDR3 has 16 amino acids. Unmatched junction bases numbered 11, after V lost 5 bases and J lost 9 bases. CDR3 residues: CASSPGTGGQGAEQFF. DNA of the CDR3: TGTGCCAGCAGTCCCGGGACAGGGGGCCAAGGTGCTGAGCAGTTCTTC.

Written as DNA, the CDR3 is TGTGCCAGCAGTGCGGGAAGACGCTCTGGAAACACCATATATTTT. Translated: CASSAGRRSGNTIYF. The genes are TRBV2 and TRBJ1-3; D gene unclear. The CDR3 contains 15 residues. V lost 4 bases and J lost 0, with 10 bases in between. Germline V gene data show CDR1 as SNHLY and CDR2 as FYNNEI.

This clone was detected a few times. The V gene is TRBV19, the J gene TRBJ2-1, with D possibly matching TRBD2 (6 bases). The ends were cut back, 7 bases at V and 0 bases at J, with 13 bases in the middle. This CDR3 comprises 15 residues. The germline V gene has CDR1 LNHDA and CDR2 SQIVND (reference sequence). CDR3 bases: TGTGCCAGTACTTATGTGGGGGGCTCCTACAATGAGCAGTTCTTC. This codes for CASTYVGGSYNEQFF.

This chain joins TRBV9 and TRBJ2-3; 11 bases fit TRBD2. The CDR3 is 17 amino acids. The V segment lost 4 bases and the J segment 0 bases; nucleotides outside the gene matches: 7. Germline CDR1 and CDR2: SGDLS and YYNGEE. CDR3 loop: CASSTRSGGASTDTQYF. The CDR3 DNA follows: TGTGCCAGCAGCACGCGTAGCGGGGGGGCTAGCACAGATACGCAGTATTTT. The full variable domain, with the rest looked up from reference TRBV9 and TRBJ2-3, is DSGVTQTPKHLITATGQRVTLRCSPRSGDLSVYWYQQSLDQGLQFLIQYYNGEERAKGNILERFSAQQFPDLHSELNLSSLELGDSALYFCASSTRSGGASTDTQYFGPGTRLTVL.

This clone has a handful of counts. The chain employs TRBV5-1 and TRBJ1-2; the match to TRBD1 covers 7 bases. V lost 5 bases, J lost 2 bases, and 6 bases stayed unmatched. The length of the CDR3 is 14 residues. CDR1 is SGHRS, CDR2 YFSETQ, per germline. The CDR3 loop is CASSRQGENYGYTF. The DNA for the CDR3 is TGCGCCAGCAGTAGACAGGGAGAAAACTATGGCTACACCTTC. The variable domain in full, completed from reference TRBV5-1 and TRBJ1-2, reads KAGVTQTPRYLIKTRGQQVTLSCSPISGHRSVSWYQQTPGQGLQFLFEYFSETQRNKGNFPGRFSGRQFSNSRSEMNVSTLELGDSALYLCASSRQGENYGYTFGSGTRLTVV.

The chain combines TRBV9 with TRBJ2-7; D not resolved. The length of the CDR3 is 14 residues. Germline V CDR1 and CDR2: SGDLS, YYNGEE. V lost 4 bases and J 5 bases, leaving 16 bases between the germline ends. This CDR3 is CASSSAPGIHEQYF. In DNA form, the CDR3 reads TGTGCCAGCAGCTCCGCTCCCGGTATCCACGAGCAGTACTTC.

This clone was seen a handful of times. This chain connects TRBV9 to TRBJ1-1; D ambiguous. Germline lookup yields CDR1 SGDLS and CDR2 YYNGEE. The CDR3 contains 11 residues. With 4 bases removed from V and 5 bases from J, the gap between germline ends came to 6 bases. The CDR3 bases are TGTGCCAGCAGCCCGAGGACTGAAGCTTTCTTT. This translates into CASSPRTEAFF.

This clone has only a few counts. This sequence joins TRBV4-1 and TRBJ2-5, with 7 positions matching TRBD1. The CDR3 is made up of 14 amino acids. V lost 3 bases and J lost 2; bases outside the gene matches: 3. Germline V gene data show CDR1 as MGHRA and CDR2 as YSYEKL. CDR3 sequence (DNA): TGCGCCAGCAGCCATTCAGGGGGACAAGAGACCCAGTACTTC. Encoded protein: CASSHSGGQETQYF.

J is TRBJ2-3 and V is TRBV19; 7 bases map to TRBD2. The CDR3 covers 16 residues. Germline V gives CDR1 LNHDA, CDR2 SQIVND (reference sequence). V lost 3 bases, J lost 2 bases, and 8 bases stayed unmatched. The CDR3 is CASSIGRGLNTDTQYF. In DNA, the CDR3 is TGTGCCAGTAGTATCGGACGGGGACTAAACACAGATACGCAGTATTTT.

V is TRBV7-2 and J is TRBJ1-2; 10 bases align to TRBD1. The germline CDR1 and CDR2 sequences are SGHTA and FQGNSA. The CDR3 consists of 15 residues. After removal of 6 bases from V and 4 bases from J, the junction contained 8 bases not matched to a gene. The CDR3 spells CASRFGQGDFYGYTF. DNA of the CDR3: TGTGCCAGCAGATTCGGACAGGGGGATTTCTATGGCTACACCTTC.

CDR3 sequence (DNA): TGTGCCAGCAGCCCCACCGGGACAGGGAATTCACCCCTCCACTTT. This sequence encodes CASSPTGTGNSPLHF. V and J are TRBV7-9 and TRBJ1-6, with 9 nucleotides matching TRBD1. This CDR3 comprises 15 residues. The germline gives CDR1 SEHNR, CDR2 FQNEAQ (reference sequence). V was pared by 5 bases and J by 7 bases, with 6 bases of the junction left unmatched.

Only a few counts were recorded for this clone. V and J are TRBV7-8 and TRBJ1-1; weak D call: TRBD1 (5 bases). CDR3 length: 15 amino acids. Between the trimmed V and J ends, which lost 3 bases and 4 bases, there was a span of 15 bases. The germline V gene encodes CDR1 SGHVS and CDR2 FQNEAQ. The CDR3 region has the DNA TGTGCCAGCAGCTTTCGGGCGCAGGGCTTCACTGAAGCTTTCTTT. Translated: CASSFRAQGFTEAFF.

The V call is TRBV2, the J call TRBJ1-1, with unresolved D. Germline CDR1 is SNHLY and CDR2 is FYNNEI. V gave up 4 bases and J gave up 2 bases, with 8 bases separating them. The CDR3 has 13 residues. In DNA form, the CDR3 reads TGTGCCAGCAGTGCGGTTGAAAACACTGAAGCTTTCTTT. Translation gives CASSAVENTEAFF.

V and J are TRBV10-1 and TRBJ2-1; TRBD1 might be the D (5 bases). CDR1 WNHNN and CDR2 SYGVQD come from the germline V gene (reference sequence). The CDR3 runs to 15 residues. Trimming shortened V by 5 bases and J by 0 bases, and 11 bases separated the two germline ends. The CDR3: CASSLDTSSYNEQFF. The CDR3 DNA is TGCGCCAGCAGTCTGGACACGAGCTCCTACAATGAGCAGTTCTTC.